The 2 T cell receptor beta chains in this list originate from one sample, sequenced in a study of CD8 T cells in Susac syndrome. Random hexamers were used to reverse transcribe an amount of about 0.45 to 1 ug RNA. MiXCR, applied by TCRdb to the immunoSEQ multiplex PCR reads, yields one record per CDR3 protein. The data show roughly 150,000 distinct CDR3 sequences, roughly 94% seen once. Sequences were obtained from CD8+ T cells from PBMCs. The receptors come from a human donor with Susac syndrome.

The chain has TRBV14 and TRBJ2-1, with 8 bases identical to TRBD2. The CDR3 extends over 14 amino acids. V trimming: 0 bases; J trimming: 14 bases; junction bases outside the gene matches: 9. Germline CDR1 is SGHDN and CDR2 is FVKESK. The CDR3 DNA sequence: TGTGCCAGCAGCCAAGACGACGGGAGGGCCTTAGAGTTCTTC. This sequence encodes CASSQDDGRALEFF.

The rearrangement joins TRBV7-8 to TRBJ1-2, with unresolved D. Per the germline V gene, CDR1 is SGHVS and CDR2 is FQNEAQ. CDR3 length equals 15 residues. V was shortened by 3 bases and J by 6 bases, with 17 bases between the two germline ends. CDR3 loop: CASSFSTDNYNGYTF. The DNA of the CDR3 is TGTGCCAGCAGCTTTTCCACAGACAATTACAATGGCTACACCTTC.